The rows below give T cell receptor beta chains drawn from one sample of a study of cytomegalovirus exposure and HLA in healthy donors. Produced via immunoSEQ multiplex PCR; TCRdb's table is partial and in-frame only. The sample carries around 99,000 clones, roughly 80% recorded once. Sequences were obtained from PBMCs. These receptors came from a man aged 40-49 years in good health and CMV-seronegative. CDR3s include the opening cysteine and the closing phenylalanine or tryptophan. The D gene is left open where the match is weak. Clone size is not always given. Where it is, it says once, few, many or a class for expanded clones.

abundance | d_gene | j_gene | v_gene | CDR3nt | CDR3aa
NA | NA | TRBJ2-1 | TRBV30 | TGTGCCTGGAGTTCCGCTAGAGAGCAGTTCTTC | CAWSSAREQFF
NA | NA | TRBJ2-1 | TRBV11-2 | TGTGCCAGCAGCCCAGCGGGTCCCCAAAACAATGAGCAGTTCTTC | CASSPAGPQNNEQFF
NA | NA | TRBJ2-5 | TRBV5-1 | TGCGCCAGCAGCTCCGGGCAGGGAAGGGGAGAGACCCAGTACTTC | CASSSGQGRGETQYF
NA | TRBD1 | TRBJ1-1 | TRBV5-6 | TGTGCCAGCAGCTTGGGGGACAGCGGGAACACTGAAGCTTTCTTT | CASSLGDSGNTEAFF
NA | TRBD1 | TRBJ1-1 | TRBV28 | TGTGCCAGCAGTTTAACCGGGACAGGGGGCGAAGCTTTCTTT | CASSLTGTGGEAFF
NA | TRBD2 | TRBJ2-3 | TRBV7-3 | TGTGCCAGCAGCCGCGGGGGGGCAAGAGATACGCAGTATTTT | CASSRGGARDTQYF
once | NA | TRBJ2-7 | TRBV2 | TGTGCCAGCAGTGAGCAAGCCCCTTACGAGCAGTACTTC | CASSEQAPYEQYF
NA | NA | TRBJ1-1 | TRBV7-9 | TGTGCCAGCAGCCCGGAGGGGGGGGTTTTGAACACTGAAGCTTTCTTT | CASSPEGGVLNTEAFF
NA | NA | TRBJ2-4 | TRBV28 | TGTGCCAGCATGGTGGAGGGGTCCAAAAACATTCAGTACTTC | CASMVEGSKNIQYF
NA | NA | TRBJ1-2 | TRBV19 | TGTGCCAGTAGTATCTCCCGAGGGAGTCTGAGCGGCTACACCTTC | CASSISRGSLSGYTF
once | TRBD1 | TRBJ1-6 | TRBV4-2 | TGTGCCAGCAGTCAGCGGGAGACAGGGGGCTCACCCCTCCACTTT | CASSQRETGGSPLHF
NA | NA | TRBJ2-3 | TRBV6-5 | TGTGCCAGCAGTAACATCGGCCGGGGAGATACGCAGTATTTT | CASSNIGRGDTQYF
few | TRBD1 | TRBJ1-4 | TRBV6-1 | TGTGCCAGCAGTGGAAGACGGGACAGATATAATGAAAAACTGTTTTTT | CASSGRRDRYNEKLFF
NA | TRBD1 | TRBJ2-7 | TRBV6-6 | TGTGCCAGCAGCCGGGACAGGACCTACGAGCAGTACTTC | CASSRDRTYEQYF
NA | NA | TRBJ1-3 | TRBV12-5 | TGTGCTAGTGGTTTGGGCCGGGTCTTATTTTCCGGAAACACCATATATTTT | CASGLGRVLFSGNTIYF
NA | TRBD2 | TRBJ2-3 | TRBV5-4 | TGTGCCAGCAGCTCGTCACTAGCGGGAGGGCTTAGCACAGATACGCAGTATTTT | CASSSSLAGGLSTDTQYF
NA | NA | TRBJ2-5 | TRBV2 | TGTGCCAGCAGTGGAGTGAGCGGGCGCCAAGAGACCCAGTACTTC | CASSGVSGRQETQYF
NA | NA | TRBJ1-1 | TRBV25-1 | TGTGCCAGCGAGGGCCAGAGGCGGAACACTGAAGCTTTCTTT | CASEGQRRNTEAFF
NA | TRBD1 | TRBJ1-1 | TRBV30 | TGTGCCTGGCTAGACAGGGGGAGTGAAGCTTTCTTT | CAWLDRGSEAFF
NA | TRBD2 | TRBJ2-7 | TRBV2 | TGTGCCAGCAGTGGGGGGGCTAGCGGGACCTACGAGCAGTACTTC | CASSGGASGTYEQYF
NA | NA | TRBJ2-3 | TRBV9 | TGTGCCAGCAGCCTGACAAGCCGCACAGATACGCAGTATTTT | CASSLTSRTDTQYF
NA | NA | TRBJ2-7 | TRBV21-1 | TGTGCCAGCAGCAGGCAAACAGGGTCGTCCAGCTACGAGCAGTACTTC | CASSRQTGSSSYEQYF
NA | NA | TRBJ2-3 | TRBV5-1 | TGCGCCAGCAGCTTGGAACTCGACTGGAGCACAGATACGCAGTATTTT | CASSLELDWSTDTQYF
NA | NA | TRBJ2-7 | TRBV7-6 | TGTGCCAGCAGTCCCCCCCAGGGCTCCTACGAGCAGTACTTC | CASSPPQGSYEQYF
NA | TRBD2 | TRBJ2-7 | TRBV28 | TGTGCCAGCAGTTCCGGGACTAGCGGTTCCTACGAGCAGTACTTC | CASSSGTSGSYEQYF
NA | NA | TRBJ2-2 | TRBV7-9 | TGTGCCAGCAGCTTTGGAGGAGAGGGCGGGGAGCTGTTTTTT | CASSFGGEGGELFF
once | TRBD1 | TRBJ1-1 | TRBV28 | TGTGCCAGCAGTTTATTAGGGGGCTCTGAAGCTTTCTTT | CASSLLGGSEAFF
NA | NA | TRBJ1-3 | TRBV7-2 | TGTGCCAGCAGCCCGGCGGGGTTTGGTGGAAACACCATATATTTT | CASSPAGFGGNTIYF
NA | TRBD1 | TRBJ1-1 | TRBV7-9 | TGTGCCAGCAGCCCGACAGGGGACACTGAAGCTTTCTTT | CASSPTGDTEAFF
NA | NA | TRBJ2-2 | TRBV4-1 | TGCGCCAGCAGCCACGGGGAGTTCACCGGGGAGCTGTTTTTT | CASSHGEFTGELFF
NA | TRBD1 | TRBJ2-3 | TRBV28 | TGTGCCAGCAGTTCCTACAGGGGTACAGATACGCAGTATTTT | CASSSYRGTDTQYF